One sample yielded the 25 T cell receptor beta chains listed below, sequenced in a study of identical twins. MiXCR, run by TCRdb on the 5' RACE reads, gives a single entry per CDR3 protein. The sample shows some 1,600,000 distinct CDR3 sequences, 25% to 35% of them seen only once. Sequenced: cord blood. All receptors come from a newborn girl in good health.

In DNA, the CDR3 is TGTGCCACCAGTGACCCCGGACAGACAAACAATGAGCAGTTCTTC. Protein sequence: CATSDPGQTNNEQFF. V gene TRBV24-1 combines with J gene TRBJ2-1, with D tentatively TRBD1 (6 bases). Deletions cut 4 bases from V and 5 bases from J, with 14 bases between. The length of the CDR3 is 15 residues. CDR1 is KGHDR and CDR2 is SFDVKD in the germline V gene.

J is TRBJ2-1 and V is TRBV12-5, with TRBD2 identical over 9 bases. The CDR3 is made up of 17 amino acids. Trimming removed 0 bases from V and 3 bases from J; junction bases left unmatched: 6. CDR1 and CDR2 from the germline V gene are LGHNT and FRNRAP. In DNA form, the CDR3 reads TGTGCTAGTGGTTTGGTACTCGCTAGCGGGATCTACAATGAGCAGTTCTTC. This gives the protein CASGLVLASGIYNEQFF. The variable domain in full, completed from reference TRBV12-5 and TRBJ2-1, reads DARVTQTPRHKVTEMGQEVTMRCQPILGHNTVFWYRQTMMQGLELLAYFRNRAPLDDSGMPKDRFSAEMPDATLATLKIQPSEPRDSAVYFCASGLVLASGIYNEQFFGPGTRLTVL.

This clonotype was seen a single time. CDR3 loop: CASSLGPGLQHF. Written as DNA, the CDR3 is TGTGCCAGCAGCTTGGGGCCGGGACTTCAGCATTTT. This chain connects TRBV5-6 to TRBJ1-5; D is possibly TRBD1 (5 bases). The V gene's germline CDR1 is SGHDT and CDR2 YYEEEE. This CDR3 contains 12 residues. Trimming pared 0 bases from V and 13 bases from J, leaving 11 bases between.

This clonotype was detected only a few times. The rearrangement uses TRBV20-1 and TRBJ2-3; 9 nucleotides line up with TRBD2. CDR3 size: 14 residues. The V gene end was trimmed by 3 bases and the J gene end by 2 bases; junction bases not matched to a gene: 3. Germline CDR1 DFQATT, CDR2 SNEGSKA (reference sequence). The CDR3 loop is CSASGLANTDTQYF. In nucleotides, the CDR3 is TGCAGTGCTAGTGGACTAGCGAACACAGATACGCAGTATTTT.

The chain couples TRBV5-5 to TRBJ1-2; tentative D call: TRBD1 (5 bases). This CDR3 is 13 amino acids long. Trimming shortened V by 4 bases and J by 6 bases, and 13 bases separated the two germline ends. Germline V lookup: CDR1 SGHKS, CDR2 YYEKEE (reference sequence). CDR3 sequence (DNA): TGTGCCAGCAGCCCAGACAGCCTTAATGGCTACACCTTC. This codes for CASSPDSLNGYTF.

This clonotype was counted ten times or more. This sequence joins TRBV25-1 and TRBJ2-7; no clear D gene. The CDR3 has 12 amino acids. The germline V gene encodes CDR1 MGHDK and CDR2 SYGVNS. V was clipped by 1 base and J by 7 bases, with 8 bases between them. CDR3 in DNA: TGTGCCAGCAGTGAATTCGCTGGGGAGCAGTACTTC. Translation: CASSEFAGEQYF.

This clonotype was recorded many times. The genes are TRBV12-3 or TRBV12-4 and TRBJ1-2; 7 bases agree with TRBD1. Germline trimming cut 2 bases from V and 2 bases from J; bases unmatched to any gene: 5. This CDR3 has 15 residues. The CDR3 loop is CASSLLQGGNYGYTF. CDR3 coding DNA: TGTGCCAGCAGTTTACTCCAGGGGGGAAACTATGGCTACACCTTC.

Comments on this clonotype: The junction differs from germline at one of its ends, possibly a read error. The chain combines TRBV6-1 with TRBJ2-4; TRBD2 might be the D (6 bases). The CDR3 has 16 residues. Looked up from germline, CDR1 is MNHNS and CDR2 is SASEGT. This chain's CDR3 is CASIEELGLAKNIQYF. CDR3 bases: TGTGCCAGCATTGAAGAGTTGGGACTAGCCAAAAACATTCAGTACTTC.

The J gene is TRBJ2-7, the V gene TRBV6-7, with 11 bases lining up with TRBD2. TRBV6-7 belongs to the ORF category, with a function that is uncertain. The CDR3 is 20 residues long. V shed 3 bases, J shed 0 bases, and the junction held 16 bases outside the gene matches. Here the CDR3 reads CASSYSYRGGLAEYSYEQYF. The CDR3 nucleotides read TGTGCCAGCAGTTATTCTTATCGGGGGGGACTAGCGGAATACTCCTACGAGCAGTACTTC.

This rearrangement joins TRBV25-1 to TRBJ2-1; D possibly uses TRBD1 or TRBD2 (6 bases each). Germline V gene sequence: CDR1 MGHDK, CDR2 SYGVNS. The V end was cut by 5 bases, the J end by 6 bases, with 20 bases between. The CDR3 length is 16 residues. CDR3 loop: CASSRLPGATANEQFF. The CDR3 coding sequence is TGTGCCAGCAGTCGTTTGCCGGGGGCGACTGCCAATGAGCAGTTCTTC.

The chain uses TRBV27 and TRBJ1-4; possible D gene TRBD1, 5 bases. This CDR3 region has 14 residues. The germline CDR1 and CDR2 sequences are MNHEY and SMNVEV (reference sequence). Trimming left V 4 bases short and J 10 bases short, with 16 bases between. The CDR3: CASSSSGRGGKLFF. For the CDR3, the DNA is TGTGCCAGCAGTTCCTCAGGGAGGGGAGGAAAACTGTTTTTT.

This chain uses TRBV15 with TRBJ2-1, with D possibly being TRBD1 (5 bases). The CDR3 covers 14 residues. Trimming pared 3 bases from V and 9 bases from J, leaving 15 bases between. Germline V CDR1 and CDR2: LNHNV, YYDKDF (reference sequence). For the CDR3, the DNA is TGTGCCACCAGCAGCTCCTTGGGGCGCGCTGAGCAGTTCTTC. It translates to CATSSSLGRAEQFF.

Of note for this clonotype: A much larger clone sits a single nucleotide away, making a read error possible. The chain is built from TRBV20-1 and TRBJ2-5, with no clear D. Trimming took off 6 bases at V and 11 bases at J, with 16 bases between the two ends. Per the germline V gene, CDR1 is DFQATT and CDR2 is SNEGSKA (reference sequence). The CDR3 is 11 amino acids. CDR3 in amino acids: CSAPSLYTQYF. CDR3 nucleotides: TGCAGTGCCCCTTCCCTCTACACTCAGTACTTC.

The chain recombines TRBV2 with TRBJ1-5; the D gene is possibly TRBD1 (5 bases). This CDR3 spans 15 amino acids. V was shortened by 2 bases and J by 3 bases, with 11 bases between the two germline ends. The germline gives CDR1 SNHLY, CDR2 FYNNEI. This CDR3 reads CASSEMETDNQPQHF. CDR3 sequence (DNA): TGTGCCAGCAGTGAAATGGAGACAGACAATCAGCCCCAGCATTTT.

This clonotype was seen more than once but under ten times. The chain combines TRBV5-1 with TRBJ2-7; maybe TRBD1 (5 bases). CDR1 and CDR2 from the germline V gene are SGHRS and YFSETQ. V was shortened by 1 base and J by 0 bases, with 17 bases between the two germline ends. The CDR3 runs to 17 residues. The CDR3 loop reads CASSLYNRLTFSYEQYF. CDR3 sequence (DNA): TGCGCCAGCAGCTTGTACAACAGGTTGACTTTCTCCTACGAGCAGTACTTC. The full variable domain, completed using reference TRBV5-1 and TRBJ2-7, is KAGVTQTPRYLIKTRGQQVTLSCSPISGHRSVSWYQQTPGQGLQFLFEYFSETQRNKGNFPGRFSGRQFSNSRSEMNVSTLELGDSALYLCASSLYNRLTFSYEQYFGPGTRLTVT.

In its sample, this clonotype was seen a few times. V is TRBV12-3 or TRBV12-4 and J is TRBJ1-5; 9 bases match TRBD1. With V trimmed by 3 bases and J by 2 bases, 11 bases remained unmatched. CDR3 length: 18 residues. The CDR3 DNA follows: TGTGCCAGCAGTTTCGGGGACAGGGTTCCCTCAGGCAATCAGCCCCAGCATTTT. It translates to CASSFGDRVPSGNQPQHF.

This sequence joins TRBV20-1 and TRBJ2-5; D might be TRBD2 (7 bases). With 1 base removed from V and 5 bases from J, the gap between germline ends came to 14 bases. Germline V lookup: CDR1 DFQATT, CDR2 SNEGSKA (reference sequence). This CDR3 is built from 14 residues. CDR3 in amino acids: CSARVAAGAETQYF. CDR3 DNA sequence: TGCAGTGCTAGAGTGGCGGCGGGGGCGGAGACCCAGTACTTC.

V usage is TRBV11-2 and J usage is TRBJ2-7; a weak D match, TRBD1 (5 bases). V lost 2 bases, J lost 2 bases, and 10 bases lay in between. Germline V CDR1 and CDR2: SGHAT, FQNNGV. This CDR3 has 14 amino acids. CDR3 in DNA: TGTGCCAGCAGCTTACGACAGTCCACCTACGAGCAGTACTTC. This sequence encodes CASSLRQSTYEQYF.

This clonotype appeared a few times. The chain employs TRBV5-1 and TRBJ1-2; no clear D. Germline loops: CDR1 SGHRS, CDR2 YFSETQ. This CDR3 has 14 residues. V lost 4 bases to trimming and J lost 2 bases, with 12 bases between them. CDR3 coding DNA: TGCGCCAGCAGCAGCGAGACAAGAAACTATGGCTACACCTTC. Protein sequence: CASSSETRNYGYTF.

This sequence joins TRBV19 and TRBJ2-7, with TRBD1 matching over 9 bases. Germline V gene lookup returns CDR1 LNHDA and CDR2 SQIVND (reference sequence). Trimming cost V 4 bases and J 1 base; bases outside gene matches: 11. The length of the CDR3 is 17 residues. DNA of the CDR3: TGTGCCAGTAGTACATGGCCGGGACAGGGCGAATCCTACGAGCAGTACTTC. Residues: CASSTWPGQGESYEQYF. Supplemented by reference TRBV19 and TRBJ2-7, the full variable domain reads DGGITQSPKYLFRKEGQNVTLSCEQNLNHDAMYWYRQDPGQGLRLIYYSQIVNDFQKGDIAEGYSVSREKKESFPLTVTSAQKNPTAFYLCASSTWPGQGESYEQYFGPGTRLTVT.

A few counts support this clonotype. CDR3 bases: TGCGCCAGCAGCCGGTCCCGGGACCACTCCTACGAGCAGTACTTC. Its protein product is CASSRSRDHSYEQYF. This sequence joins TRBV5-1 and TRBJ2-7; D might be TRBD1 or TRBD2, each matching 5 bases. CDR3 length equals 15 residues. V shed 4 bases and J shed 0 bases, with 14 bases lying between them. The germline CDR1 and CDR2 sequences are SGHRS and YFSETQ.

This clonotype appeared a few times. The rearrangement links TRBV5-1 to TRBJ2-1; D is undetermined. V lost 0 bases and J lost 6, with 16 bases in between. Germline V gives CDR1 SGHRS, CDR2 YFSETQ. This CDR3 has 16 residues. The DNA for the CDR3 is TGCGCCAGCAGCTTGGCCCCAAGTATCGGCGTCAATGAGCAGTTCTTC. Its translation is CASSLAPSIGVNEQFF.

The CDR3 nucleotides read TGTGCCAGCAGTTTAGATGCGGGGTTGAATTCACCCCTCCACTTT. It encodes CASSLDAGLNSPLHF. The chain recombines TRBV12-3 or TRBV12-4 with TRBJ1-6; D unclear. This CDR3 has 15 amino acids. With 1 base removed from V and 7 bases from J, the gap between germline ends came to 11 bases.

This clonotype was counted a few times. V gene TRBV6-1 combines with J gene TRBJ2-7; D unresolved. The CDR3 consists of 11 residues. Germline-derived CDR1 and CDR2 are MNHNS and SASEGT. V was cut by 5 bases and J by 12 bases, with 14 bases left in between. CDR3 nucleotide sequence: TGTGCCAGCAGTTACGGACGCTCCGGGTACTTC. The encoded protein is CASSYGRSGYF.

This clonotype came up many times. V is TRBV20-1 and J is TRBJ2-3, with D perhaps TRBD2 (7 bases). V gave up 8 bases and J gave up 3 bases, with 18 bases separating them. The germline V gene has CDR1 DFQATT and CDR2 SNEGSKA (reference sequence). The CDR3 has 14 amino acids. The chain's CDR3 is CSLRGGGYTDTQYF. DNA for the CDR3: TGCAGTCTCCGGGGCGGGGGCTATACAGATACGCAGTATTTT.